This T cell receptor beta chain came from a study of T-cell reconstitution after alpha-beta-depleted transplantation in children. A TCRbeta library incorporating unique molecular identifiers was prepared. TCRdb itself ran the PCR reads through MiXCR, one entry per CDR3 protein. Among 400,000 to 500,000 distinct CDR3 sequences listed, roughly a tenth were seen once. The CDR3 covers 15 residues. Germline lookup yields CDR1 SQVTM and CDR2 ANQGSEA. The ends lost 4 bases at V and 4 bases at J; junction bases unmatched: 9. The input for sequencing was PBMCs from the stem cell graft donor, taken from the stem cell graft. The origin of this receptor is a human donor who donated a stem cell graft to a child with acute myeloid leukemia. This chain joins TRBV29-1 and TRBJ1-4; 7 nucleotides line up with TRBD1. Here the CDR3 reads CSVGLPGGLNEKLFF. The CDR3 coding sequence is TGCAGCGTTGGATTACCAGGGGGTCTTAATGAAAAACTGTTTTTT.